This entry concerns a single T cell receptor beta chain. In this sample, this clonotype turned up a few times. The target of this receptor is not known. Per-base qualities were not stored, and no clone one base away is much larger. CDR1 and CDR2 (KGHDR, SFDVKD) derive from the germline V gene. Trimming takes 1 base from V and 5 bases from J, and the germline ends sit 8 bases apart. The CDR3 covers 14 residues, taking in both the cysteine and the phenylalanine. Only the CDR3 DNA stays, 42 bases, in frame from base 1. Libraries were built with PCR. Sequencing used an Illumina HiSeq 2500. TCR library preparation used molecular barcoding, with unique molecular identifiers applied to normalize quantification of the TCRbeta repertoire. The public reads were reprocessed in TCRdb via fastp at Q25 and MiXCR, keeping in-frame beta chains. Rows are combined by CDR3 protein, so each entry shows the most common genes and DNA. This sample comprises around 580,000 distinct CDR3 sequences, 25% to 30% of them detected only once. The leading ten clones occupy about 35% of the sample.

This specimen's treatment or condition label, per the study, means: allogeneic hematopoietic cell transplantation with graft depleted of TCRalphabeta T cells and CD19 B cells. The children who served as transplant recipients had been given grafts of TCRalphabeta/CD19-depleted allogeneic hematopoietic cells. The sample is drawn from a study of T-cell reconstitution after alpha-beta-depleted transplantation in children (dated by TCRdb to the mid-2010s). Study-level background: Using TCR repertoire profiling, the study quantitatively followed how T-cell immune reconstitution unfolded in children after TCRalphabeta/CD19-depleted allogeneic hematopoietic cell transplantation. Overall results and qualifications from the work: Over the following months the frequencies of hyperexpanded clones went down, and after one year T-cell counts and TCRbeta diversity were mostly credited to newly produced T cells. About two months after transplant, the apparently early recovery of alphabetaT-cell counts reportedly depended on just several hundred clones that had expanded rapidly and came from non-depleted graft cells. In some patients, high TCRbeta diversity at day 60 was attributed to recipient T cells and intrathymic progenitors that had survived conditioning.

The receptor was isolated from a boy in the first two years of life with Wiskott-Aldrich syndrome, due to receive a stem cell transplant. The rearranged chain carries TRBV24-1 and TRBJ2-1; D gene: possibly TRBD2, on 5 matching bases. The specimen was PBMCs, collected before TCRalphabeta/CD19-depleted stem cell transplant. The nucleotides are TGTGCCACCAGTGATTTAGGGAGAAACAATGAGCAGTTCTTC. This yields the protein CATSDLGRNNEQFF.